These 21 T cell receptor beta chains were all obtained from the same sample, sequenced in a study of blood T cells in healthy people across ages. The authors ran a second PCR of roughly 6 to 12 cycles using a sample-barcoded 5' primer and a J-beta primer mix. Using its own MiXCR run on the 5' RACE reads, TCRdb lists one record per CDR3 protein. The top ten hold approximately 40% of the sample, which has fewer than 950,000 distinct CDR3 sequences, about 48% seen once. The sequenced sample was blood. These receptors originate from a man aged 80 or over in good health.

The genes are TRBV7-3 and TRBJ2-5, with a tentative D call TRBD2 (6 bases). The CDR3 totals 15 residues. Trimming removed 0 bases at V and 11 bases at J, with 19 bases between. Germline lookup yields CDR1 SGHTA and CDR2 FQGTGA. CDR3 sequence: CASSLTSGPNNEQYF. As DNA, the CDR3 is TGTGCCAGCAGCTTAACTAGCGGCCCTAACAATGAGCAGTACTTC.

In this sample, this clonotype turned up a few times. The rearrangement joins TRBV28 to TRBJ2-3; D unclear. Looked up from germline, CDR1 is MDHEN and CDR2 is SYDVKM. Trimming took off 3 bases at V and 7 bases at J, with 17 bases between the two ends. This CDR3 has 15 amino acids. CDR3 in amino acids: CASSLETFRPNTQYF. CDR3 in DNA: TGTGCCAGCAGTTTGGAAACTTTTCGCCCAAATACGCAGTATTTT. The full variable domain, in which reference TRBV28 and TRBJ2-3 provide the parts outside the CDR3, is DVKVTQSSRYLVKRTGEKVFLECVQDMDHENMFWYRQDPGLGLRLIYFSYDVKMKEKGDIPEGYSVSREKKERFSLILESASTNQTSMYLCASSLETFRPNTQYFGPGTRLTVL.

This sequence joins TRBV27 and TRBJ2-3, with 7 nucleotides matching TRBD1. The ends lost 5 bases at V and 14 bases at J; junction bases unmatched: 22. The CDR3 sequence is 16 residues long. Germline V lookup: CDR1 MNHEY, CDR2 SMNVEV (reference sequence). CDR3 coding DNA: TGTGCCAGCAGTCCCCCATCAGGGGGAATGCACAGATACGCGTATTTT. It codes for CASSPPSGGMHRYAYF.

This chain connects TRBV5-4 to TRBJ2-1; 7 bases match TRBD2. The DNA matches TRBJ2-7 better at its end, which makes the J call doubtful. The CDR3 sequence is 15 residues long. In germline, CDR1 is SGHNT, CDR2 YYREEE (reference sequence). The CDR3 reads CASSPGSGTYNEQYF. The CDR3 DNA reads TGTGCCAGCAGCCCAGGGAGCGGGACCTACAATGAGCAGTACTTC.

V is TRBV27 and J is TRBJ2-1, with TRBD2 identical over 8 bases. Trimming cost V 4 bases and J 7 bases; bases outside gene matches: 12. This CDR3 is 16 amino acids long. Germline V CDR1 and CDR2: MNHEY, SMNVEV (reference sequence). The DNA for the CDR3 is TGTGCCAGCAGTTCCCTACTAGCGGAAGAGGGTAATGAGCAGTTCTTC. Residues: CASSSLLAEEGNEQFF.

The V and J genes are TRBV21-1 and TRBJ2-7; TRBD2 is the table's D call and was not checked against the DNA. TRBV21-1 corresponds to a pseudogene. The CDR3 consists of 13 residues. The CDR3 loop reads CASSKGGGCKQYF. Written as DNA, the CDR3 is TGTGCCAGCAGCAAAGGGGGAGGGTGCAAGCAGTACTTC.

This chain connects TRBV12-3 or TRBV12-4 to TRBJ2-3; 9 bases match TRBD1. This CDR3 has 14 amino acids. J gave up 14 bases and V 6 bases, and 15 bases lay outside the gene matches. The CDR3, as DNA: TGTGCCAGCAGGGGGACAGGGAAGGACAGAGACGCGTATTTT. The encoded protein is CASRGTGKDRDAYF.

In this sample, this clonotype turned up a few times. This chain uses TRBV24-1 with TRBJ2-1; D unresolved. This CDR3 spans 13 amino acids. Per germline, CDR1 KGHDR and CDR2 SFDVKD. The V end lost 3 bases, the J end lost 12 bases, and 14 bases lay between the germline ends. CDR3 DNA sequence: TGTGCCACCAGTGATCCCTACAGATTACGGCAGTTCTTC. Translated: CATSDPYRLRQFF.

The V and J genes are TRBV6-1 and TRBJ2-5; 8 bases match TRBD2. This CDR3 has 16 residues. Germline loops: CDR1 MNHNS, CDR2 SASEGT. V trimming: 6 bases; J trimming: 2 bases; junction bases outside the gene matches: 11. CDR3 nucleotides: TGTGCCAGCAGGGTTACTAGCGGAGGTCAGCAAGAGACCCAGTACTTC. Its protein is CASRVTSGGQQETQYF.

The chain combines TRBV6-6 with TRBJ2-7, with 9 nucleotides matching TRBD1. The germline V gene has CDR1 MNHNY and CDR2 SVGAGI (reference sequence). This CDR3 has 15 residues. With V trimmed by 5 bases and J by 5 bases, 10 bases remained unmatched. CDR3 bases: TGTGCCAGCAGTGTGAGGGGGACAGGGTACAACGAGCAGTACTTC. Translated, it gives CASSVRGTGYNEQYF.

This clonotype came up once. This rearrangement joins TRBV6-6 to TRBJ2-1; TRBD2 might be the D (5 bases). This CDR3 is built from 15 residues. V lost 5 bases and J lost 2, with 13 bases in between. Germline CDR1 MNHNY, CDR2 SVGAGI (reference sequence). The CDR3 DNA follows: TGTGCCAGCAGTACTACGGGATTTGCCTACAATGAGCAGTTCTTC. Protein sequence: CASSTTGFAYNEQFF.

The J gene is TRBJ2-6, the V gene TRBV29-1, with 10 bases fitting TRBD1. CDR1 SQVTM and CDR2 ANQGSEA come from the germline V gene. The CDR3 spans 22 residues. V shed 0 bases and J 0 bases; nucleotides not matched to a gene: 17. For the CDR3, the DNA is TGCAGCGTTGAAGATCGGATTGGGACAGGGGTTACGAACCGCTCTGGGGCCAACGTCCTGACTTTC. As protein: CSVEDRIGTGVTNRSGANVLTF.

The V call is TRBV12-3 or TRBV12-4, the J call TRBJ2-7, with D possibly matching TRBD1 (6 bases). The CDR3 totals 13 residues. The germline V and J ends were trimmed by 8 bases and 3 bases, with 14 bases remaining between them. CDR3 nucleotides: TGTGCCAGCCAGACAGGAGTTGACTACGAGCAGTACTTC. Its protein is CASQTGVDYEQYF.

The chain joins TRBV2 to TRBJ2-4, with 9 bases matching TRBD1. Per the germline V gene, CDR1 is SNHLY and CDR2 is FYNNEI. With V trimmed by 8 bases and J by 0 bases, 5 bases remained unmatched. The CDR3 has 15 amino acids. CDR3 residues: CASEGTGIAKNIQYF. The CDR3 coding sequence is TGTGCCAGCGAGGGGACAGGGATAGCCAAAAACATTCAGTACTTC.

This chain uses TRBV29-1 with TRBJ2-1, with D unresolved. The CDR3 is 12 residues long. Trimming removed 3 bases at V and 3 bases at J, with 6 bases between. Germline V gene data show CDR1 as SQVTM and CDR2 as ANQGSEA. The CDR3 nucleotides read TGCAGCGTTGATTGGGGCTACAATGAGCAGTTCTTC. Its protein product is CSVDWGYNEQFF.

This clonotype showed up many times. The rearrangement uses TRBV18 and TRBJ2-5; D remains unclear. CDR1 KGHSH and CDR2 LQKENI come from the germline V gene. V lost 8 bases and J 5 bases, leaving 9 bases between the germline ends. CDR3 length equals 11 residues. CDR3 sequence: CASSPRETQYF. The CDR3 DNA is TGTGCCAGCAGCCCCCGGGAGACCCAGTACTTC.

This chain joins TRBV3-1 and TRBJ1-1, with 7 nucleotides matching TRBD1. The V segment lost 4 bases and the J segment 2 bases; nucleotides outside the gene matches: 13. Germline CDR1 and CDR2: LGHDT and YNNKEL (reference sequence). This CDR3 comprises 17 residues. The CDR3 sequence: CASSLYPGGGSNTEAFF. The CDR3 coding sequence is TGTGCCAGCAGCCTTTATCCAGGGGGAGGGAGCAACACTGAAGCTTTCTTT.

The rearrangement joins TRBV27 to TRBJ2-3; D gene uncertain. CDR3 length equals 13 residues. Between the trimmed V and J ends, which lost 5 bases and 14 bases, there was a span of 20 bases. Germline V gene lookup returns CDR1 MNHEY and CDR2 SMNVEV (reference sequence). CDR3 DNA sequence: TGTGCCAGCAGTCCCTTAGTAGGCAGATACGCGTATTTT. It specifies CASSPLVGRYAYF.

This clonotype is a singleton in its sample. The V and J genes are TRBV12-3 or TRBV12-4 and TRBJ2-1, with 7 positions matching TRBD2. V dropped 2 bases and J dropped 5; count of bases not matched to a gene: 18. The length of the CDR3 is 19 residues. CDR3 sequence: CASSLSSRLAGVPNNEQFF. For the CDR3, the DNA is TGTGCCAGCAGTTTATCGTCGCGACTCGCGGGAGTACCTAACAATGAGCAGTTCTTC.

The chain has TRBV4-1 and TRBJ2-7; D ambiguous. The germline V and J ends were trimmed by 1 base and 4 bases, with 11 bases remaining between them. This CDR3 contains 14 residues. Germline V lookup: CDR1 MGHRA, CDR2 YSYEKL. In nucleotides, the CDR3 is TGCGCCAGCAGCCAAGGCCAGTGGAGTTACGAGCAGTACTTC. This gives the protein CASSQGQWSYEQYF.

The CDR3, as DNA: TGTGCCAGAAGAAGGGGGGCGGGAGGGCGGAATGAGCAGTTCTTC. Its protein is CARRRGAGGRNEQFF. The V and J genes are TRBV21-1 and TRBJ2-1; no check of the table's D call, TRBD2, against the DNA was made. TRBV21-1 is deemed a pseudogene. The CDR3 contains 15 residues.